The 17 T cell receptor beta chains listed next were all sequenced from one sample in a study of T-cell reconstitution after alpha-beta-depleted transplantation in children. As it was prepared, the TCRbeta library received unique molecular identifiers. TCRdb used MiXCR to reprocess the PCR reads, holding one entry per CDR3 protein. This sample has about 580,000 distinct CDR3 sequences, with over 20% found just once. The material was PBMCs, obtained before TCRalphabeta/CD19-depleted stem cell transplant. These receptor sequences come from a boy under two years old with Wiskott-Aldrich syndrome, due to receive a stem cell transplant.

The chain has TRBV20-1 and TRBJ1-5, with a weak D call TRBD1 (5 bases). Per germline, CDR1 DFQATT and CDR2 SNEGSKA (reference sequence). This CDR3 is built from 12 residues. The V end was cut by 6 bases, the J end by 7 bases, with 13 bases between. The CDR3 reads CSANWGYQPQHF. As DNA, the CDR3 is TGCAGTGCCAACTGGGGGTACCAGCCCCAGCATTTT.

The V call is TRBV2, the J call TRBJ2-7; TRBD2 matches 7 bases. Germline V CDR1 and CDR2: SNHLY, FYNNEI. The CDR3 sequence is 14 residues long. V gave up 8 bases and J gave up 4 bases; unmatched junction bases: 11. CDR3 sequence reads: CASGNWRESYEQYF. In DNA, the CDR3 is TGTGCCAGCGGGAACTGGCGGGAGTCTTACGAGCAGTACTTC.

This clonotype has only a few counts. Since a much larger clone is just one base distant, this may be a read error. The CDR3 region is CASSYTSGSTDTQYF. The CDR3 coding sequence is TGCGCCAGCAGCTATACTAGCGGGAGCACAGATACGCAGTATTTT. This chain joins TRBV5-1 and TRBJ2-3, with 9 bases that match TRBD2. Per germline, CDR1 SGHRS and CDR2 YFSETQ. There are 15 residues in the CDR3. With V trimmed by 3 bases and J by 0 bases, 2 bases remained unmatched.

This clonotype was recorded many times. The CDR3 DNA follows: TGCGCCAGCAGCTTGTCGGGACAGGGGACCGGGGAGCTGTTTTTT. Translation gives CASSLSGQGTGELFF. This chain connects TRBV5-1 to TRBJ2-2, with 10 bases aligning to TRBD1. V lost 1 base, J lost 5 bases, and 2 bases stayed unmatched. The germline V gene encodes CDR1 SGHRS and CDR2 YFSETQ. The CDR3 contains 15 residues.

This clonotype was recorded a few times. The rearrangement links TRBV5-1 to TRBJ2-1; D is ambiguous. This CDR3 contains 14 residues. The V end was cut by 2 bases, the J end by 4 bases, with 10 bases between. The germline V gene encodes CDR1 SGHRS and CDR2 YFSETQ. This CDR3 reads CASSFRLSYNEQFF. CDR3 nucleotides: TGCGCCAGCAGCTTCCGACTGTCATACAATGAGCAGTTCTTC.

This clonotype was seen a handful of times. CDR3 loop: CASSSGTSGRVEETQYF. CDR3 coding DNA: TGTGCCAGCAGCTCGGGGACTAGCGGGAGGGTAGAAGAGACCCAGTACTTC. The chain couples TRBV11-2 to TRBJ2-5, with 16 bases lining up with TRBD2. The CDR3 has 17 amino acids. The V gene's germline CDR1 is SGHAT and CDR2 FQNNGV. J lost 3 bases, V lost 4 bases, and 5 bases had no gene match.

The gene calls are TRBV20-1 and TRBJ2-5; the match to TRBD2 covers 8 bases. Trimming at V came to 6 bases and at J to 5 bases, leaving 11 bases not matched to a gene. The germline V gene encodes CDR1 DFQATT and CDR2 SNEGSKA (reference sequence). The CDR3 consists of 14 residues. CDR3 amino acids: CSAQNNLAGETQYF. The CDR3, as DNA: TGCAGTGCCCAAAACAATCTAGCGGGTGAGACCCAGTACTTC.

The rearrangement uses TRBV5-1 and TRBJ2-5; 7 bases fit TRBD1. Looked up from germline, CDR1 is SGHRS and CDR2 is YFSETQ. The CDR3 contains 17 residues. Unmatched junction bases numbered 10, after V lost 0 bases and J lost 2 bases. DNA for the CDR3: TGCGCCAGCAGCTTGGGTGACAGGGACAGAAATCAAGAGACCCAGTACTTC. Protein: CASSLGDRDRNQETQYF.

The chain joins TRBV20-1 to TRBJ2-7; TRBD2 matches at 9 bases. The CDR3 consists of 14 residues. Germline trimming cut 3 bases from V and 3 bases from J; bases unmatched to any gene: 6. Per germline, CDR1 DFQATT and CDR2 SNEGSKA (reference sequence). The CDR3 region is CSASRLAELYEQYF. Here the CDR3 DNA reads TGCAGTGCTAGTCGACTAGCGGAACTCTACGAGCAGTACTTC.

V is TRBV20-1 and J is TRBJ2-1, with no clear D. The CDR3 runs 12 residues. V lost 3 bases to trimming and J lost 7 bases, with 10 bases between them. The germline gives CDR1 DFQATT, CDR2 SNEGSKA (reference sequence). CDR3 nucleotides: TGCAGTGCTAGCCCTACATCGAATGAGCAGTTCTTC. The encoded protein is CSASPTSNEQFF.

The chain links TRBV20-1 to TRBJ2-7, with TRBD1 identical over 9 bases. Germline loops: CDR1 DFQATT, CDR2 SNEGSKA (reference sequence). CDR3 length equals 16 residues. The V segment lost 2 bases and the J segment 2 bases; nucleotides outside the gene matches: 10. The CDR3 DNA is TGCAGTGCTAGAACTAAGGACAGGGGTTCCCCCTACGAGCAGTACTTC. It is translated as CSARTKDRGSPYEQYF.

The chain joins TRBV12-3 or TRBV12-4 to TRBJ1-2; D call uncertain. The CDR3 consists of 11 residues. Trimming stripped 5 bases from V and 3 bases from J, with 4 bases between. The CDR3 spells CASSGHYGYTF. The CDR3 bases are TGTGCCAGCAGTGGACACTATGGCTACACCTTC.

This sequence joins TRBV20-1 and TRBJ2-6; D is unresolved. Germline lookup yields CDR1 DFQATT and CDR2 SNEGSKA (reference sequence). V gave up 3 bases and J gave up 2 bases, with 5 bases separating them. This CDR3 spans 13 amino acids. The CDR3 DNA follows: TGCAGTGCTAGGCCGGCTGGGGCCAACGTCCTGACTTTC. Its protein is CSARPAGANVLTF.

The chain is built from TRBV12-5 and TRBJ1-2; 7 bases align to TRBD1. CDR1 and CDR2 from the germline V gene are LGHNT and FRNRAP. The V segment lost 9 bases and the J segment 5 bases; nucleotides outside the gene matches: 15. CDR3 length: 15 residues. CDR3 sequence: CARDRQGSSRYGYTF. The DNA of the CDR3 is TGTGCTAGGGACAGACAGGGCTCGAGTCGGTATGGCTACACCTTC.

A few counts support this clonotype. This chain joins TRBV15 and TRBJ2-7; TRBD2 aligns across 7 bases. Trimming removed 1 base from V and 2 bases from J; junction bases left unmatched: 8. Germline V gene data show CDR1 as LNHNV and CDR2 as YYDKDF (reference sequence). This CDR3 is 16 amino acids long. CDR3 region: CATSRVLAGSTYEQYF. As DNA, the CDR3 is TGTGCCACCAGCAGAGTTTTAGCGGGTTCCACCTACGAGCAGTACTTC.

This clonotype was counted only a few times. This sequence joins TRBV12-3 or TRBV12-4 and TRBJ2-1; 15 nucleotides agree with TRBD2. V lost 4 bases and J lost 6; bases outside the gene matches: 1. The CDR3 spans 15 residues. The CDR3 DNA sequence: TGTGCCAGCAGTTGGACTAGCGGGAGGGCCAATGAGCAGTTCTTC. This codes for CASSWTSGRANEQFF.

The chain couples TRBV24-1 to TRBJ1-4; D gene uncertain. Germline CDR1 is KGHDR and CDR2 is SFDVKD. V was shortened by 8 bases and J by 3 bases, with 12 bases between the two germline ends. The CDR3 has 14 amino acids. The CDR3 reads CATIGPPANEKLFF. The CDR3 DNA follows: TGTGCCACCATTGGGCCCCCGGCTAATGAAAAACTGTTTTTT.